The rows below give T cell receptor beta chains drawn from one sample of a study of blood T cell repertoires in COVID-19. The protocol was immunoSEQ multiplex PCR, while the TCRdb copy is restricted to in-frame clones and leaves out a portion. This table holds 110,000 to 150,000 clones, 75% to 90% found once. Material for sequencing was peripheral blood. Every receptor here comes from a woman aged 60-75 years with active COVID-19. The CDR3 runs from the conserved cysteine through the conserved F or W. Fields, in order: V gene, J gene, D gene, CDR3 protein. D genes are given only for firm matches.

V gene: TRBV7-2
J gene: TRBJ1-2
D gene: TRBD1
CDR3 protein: CASSLEQGAYYGYTF

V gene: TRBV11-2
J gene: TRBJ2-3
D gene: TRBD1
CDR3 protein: CASSLDLRTGATDTQYF

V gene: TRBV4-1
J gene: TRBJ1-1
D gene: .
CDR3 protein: CASSQDVQGPRAEAFF

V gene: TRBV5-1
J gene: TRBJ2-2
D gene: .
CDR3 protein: CASSSTYSTGELFF

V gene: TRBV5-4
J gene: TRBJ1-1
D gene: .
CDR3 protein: CASSLFRGLGNTEAFF

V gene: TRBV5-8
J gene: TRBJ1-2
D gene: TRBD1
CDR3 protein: CASSRTGGARGYTF

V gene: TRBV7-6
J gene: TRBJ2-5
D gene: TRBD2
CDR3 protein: CASSLGALAGGGETQYF

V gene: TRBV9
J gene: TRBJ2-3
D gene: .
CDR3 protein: CASSGQVDTDTQYF

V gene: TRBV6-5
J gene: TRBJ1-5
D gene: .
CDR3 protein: CASNPSARANQPQHF

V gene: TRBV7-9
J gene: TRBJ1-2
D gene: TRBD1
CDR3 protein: CASSRTGGYGYTF

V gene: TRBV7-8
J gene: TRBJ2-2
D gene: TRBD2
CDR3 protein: CASTQRTSGNTGELFF

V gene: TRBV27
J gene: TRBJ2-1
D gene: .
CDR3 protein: CASSFRGFGQFF

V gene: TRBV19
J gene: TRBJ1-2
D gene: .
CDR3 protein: CASSSTGTFNYGYTF

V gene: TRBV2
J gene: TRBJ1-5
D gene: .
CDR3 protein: CASSEAPHSSSNQPQHF

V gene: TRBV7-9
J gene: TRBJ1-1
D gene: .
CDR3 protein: CAGRGWNTEAFF

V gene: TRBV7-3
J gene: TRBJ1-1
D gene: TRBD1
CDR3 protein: CASSSNTGGTEAFF

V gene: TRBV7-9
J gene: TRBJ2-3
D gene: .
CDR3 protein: CASSRGAASTDTQYF

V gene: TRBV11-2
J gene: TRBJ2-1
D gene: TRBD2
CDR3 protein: CASGRGGSSYNEQFF

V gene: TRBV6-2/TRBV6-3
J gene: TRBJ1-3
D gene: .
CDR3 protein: CASSYSSYSGNTIYF

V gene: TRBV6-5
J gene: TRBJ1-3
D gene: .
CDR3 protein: CASSLDRTSGNTIYF

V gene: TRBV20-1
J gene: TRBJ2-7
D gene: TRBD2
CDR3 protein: CRTSGPYEQYF

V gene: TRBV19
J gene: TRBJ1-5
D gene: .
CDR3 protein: CASRGRDQPQHF

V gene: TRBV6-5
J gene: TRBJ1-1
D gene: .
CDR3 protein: CASSYSPGTNTEAFF

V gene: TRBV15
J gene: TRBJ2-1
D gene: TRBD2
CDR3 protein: CATSRLAVSYNEQFF

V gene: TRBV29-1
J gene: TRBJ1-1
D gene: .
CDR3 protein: CSVEFLGQNTEAFF

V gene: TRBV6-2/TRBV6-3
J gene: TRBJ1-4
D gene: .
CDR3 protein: CASSYSSLNEKLFF

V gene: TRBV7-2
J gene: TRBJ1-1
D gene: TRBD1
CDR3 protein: CASSLGTGPEAFF

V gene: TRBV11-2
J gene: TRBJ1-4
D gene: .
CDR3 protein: CASSLGAGEEKLFF

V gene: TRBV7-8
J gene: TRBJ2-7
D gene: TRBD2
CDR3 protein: CASSWRLAGGPGEQYF

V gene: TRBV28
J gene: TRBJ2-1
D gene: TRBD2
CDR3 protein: CASSLPGLANEQFF

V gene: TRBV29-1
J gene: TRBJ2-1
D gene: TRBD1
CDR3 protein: CSLQKGAYNEQFF

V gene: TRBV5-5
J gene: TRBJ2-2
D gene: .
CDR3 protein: CASSLEDRRNTGELFF

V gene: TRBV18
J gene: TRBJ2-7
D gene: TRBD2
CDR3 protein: CASSPPGLAGAYEQYF

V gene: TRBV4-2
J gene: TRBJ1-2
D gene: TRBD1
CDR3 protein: CASSQGTGSGYTF

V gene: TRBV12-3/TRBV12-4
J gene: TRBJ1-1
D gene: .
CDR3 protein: CASSPQGIEAFF

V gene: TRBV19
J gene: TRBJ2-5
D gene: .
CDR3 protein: CATRQSGETQYF

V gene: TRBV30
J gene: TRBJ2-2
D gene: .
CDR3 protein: CAWSRGLVNTGELFF

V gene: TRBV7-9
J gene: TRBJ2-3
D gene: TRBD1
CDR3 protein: CASSQQGQVDTQYF

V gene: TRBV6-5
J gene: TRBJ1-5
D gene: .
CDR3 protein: CASASRQGSNQPQHF

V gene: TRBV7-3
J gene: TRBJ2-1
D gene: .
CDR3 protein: CASSSRGGGISGEQFF

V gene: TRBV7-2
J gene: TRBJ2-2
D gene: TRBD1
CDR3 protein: CASSSGQGQVAGELFF

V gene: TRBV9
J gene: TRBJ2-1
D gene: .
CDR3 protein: CASSAPPGVNEQFF

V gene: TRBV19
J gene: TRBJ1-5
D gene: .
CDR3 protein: CASSIGGSWNQPQHF

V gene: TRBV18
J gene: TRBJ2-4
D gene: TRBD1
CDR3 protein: CASSGTGRENIQYF

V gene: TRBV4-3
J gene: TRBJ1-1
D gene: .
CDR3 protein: CASSQGRGWDTEAFF

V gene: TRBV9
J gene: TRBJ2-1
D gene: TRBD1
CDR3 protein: CASSGDRGIVFF

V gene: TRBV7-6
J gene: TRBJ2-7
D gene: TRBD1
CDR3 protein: CASSPNTPHRGRIEQYF

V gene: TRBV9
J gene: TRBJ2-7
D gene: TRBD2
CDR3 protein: CASSGSGSRHEQYF

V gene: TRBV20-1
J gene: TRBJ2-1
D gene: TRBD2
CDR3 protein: CSASGALAGAYNEQFF

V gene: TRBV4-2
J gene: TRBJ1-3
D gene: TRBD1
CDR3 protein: CASSQVVGTGSGNTIYF

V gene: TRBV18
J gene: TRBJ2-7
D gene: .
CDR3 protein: CASSQNYNRGNYEQYF

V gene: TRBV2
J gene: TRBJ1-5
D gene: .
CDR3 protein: CASSLRAGYNQPQHF

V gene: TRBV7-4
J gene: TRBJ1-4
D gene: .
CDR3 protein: CASTPVSREEFEKLFF

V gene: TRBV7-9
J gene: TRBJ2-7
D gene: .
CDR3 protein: CASGLDTSYEQYF

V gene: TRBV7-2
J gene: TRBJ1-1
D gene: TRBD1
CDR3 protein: CASSLGQGTGFEAFF

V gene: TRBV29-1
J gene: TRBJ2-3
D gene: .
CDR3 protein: CSVVPPRGSTDTQYF

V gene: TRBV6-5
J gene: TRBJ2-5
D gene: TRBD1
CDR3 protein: CASRGQGGLQETQYF

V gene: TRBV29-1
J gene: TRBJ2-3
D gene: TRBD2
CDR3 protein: CSVSKAGGGTDTQYF

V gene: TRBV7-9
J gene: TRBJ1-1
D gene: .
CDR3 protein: CASSLPGGAFLNTEAFF

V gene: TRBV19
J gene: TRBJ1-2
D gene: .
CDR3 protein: CASSIEAGPHRWGYGYTF